The 15 T cell receptor beta chains presented below share a single source sample, sequenced in a study of Tregs in tolerant kidney transplant recipients. Generated by immunoSEQ multiplex PCR, the TCRdb table keeps only in-frame clones and is missing some. Of about 94,000 clones listed, over 85% were seen once; the top ten hold 0.46%. The sample in question was CD4+ T cells from blood, obtained before the transplant. These receptors all come from a human donor who received a combined kidney and bone marrow transplant.

The V and J genes are TRBV5-1 and TRBJ2-3, with TRBD2 identical over 9 bases. CDR1 and CDR2 from the germline V gene are SGHRS and YFSETQ. After removal of 0 bases from V and 4 bases from J, the junction contained 12 bases not matched to a gene. CDR3 length: 18 amino acids. CDR3 amino acids: CASSLERSAGGRADTQYF. CDR3 DNA: TGCGCCAGCAGCTTGGAGAGGTCGGCGGGGGGGCGGGCAGATACGCAGTATTTT.

The chain links TRBV19 to TRBJ2-1, with a tentative D call TRBD1 (5 bases). The CDR3 covers 15 residues. V lost 5 bases and J lost 1, with 12 bases in between. Per germline, CDR1 LNHDA and CDR2 SQIVND (reference sequence). CDR3 sequence reads: CASSDRGISYNEQFF. The DNA for the CDR3 is TGTGCCAGTAGTGATAGGGGAATATCCTACAATGAGCAGTTCTTC.

The gene calls are TRBV11-2 and TRBJ2-1; 9 bases are shared with TRBD2. With V trimmed by 5 bases and J by 3 bases, 5 bases remained unmatched. The germline V gene encodes CDR1 SGHAT and CDR2 FQNNGV. The CDR3 spans 15 residues. CDR3 coding DNA: TGTGCCAGCAGCAAAATAGCGGGAGACTACAATGAGCAGTTCTTC. Its protein is CASSKIAGDYNEQFF.

The chain joins TRBV27 to TRBJ2-7; TRBD2 agrees at 11 bases. The CDR3 length is 16 residues. Germline CDR1 MNHEY, CDR2 SMNVEV (reference sequence). The junction had 7 bases not matched to a gene; V was cut back by 6 bases and J by 0 bases. For the CDR3, the DNA is TGTGCCAGCAGCCAATATACTAGCGGGAGCTCCTACGAGCAGTACTTC. Residues: CASSQYTSGSSYEQYF.

V gene TRBV6-1 combines with J gene TRBJ2-7, with a tentative D call TRBD2 (6 bases). The CDR3 totals 13 residues. The germline V gene has CDR1 MNHNS and CDR2 SASEGT. V lost 6 bases and J lost 7, with 16 bases in between. The DNA of the CDR3 is TGTGCCAGCAGGGAACGGGAGCTCGGGGAGCAGTACTTC. It yields the protein CASRERELGEQYF.

The gene calls are TRBV7-9 and TRBJ2-1, with 10 bases lining up with TRBD2. The CDR3 consists of 16 residues. Germline values: CDR1 SEHNR, CDR2 FQNEAQ (reference sequence). V lost 2 bases and J lost 3; bases outside the gene matches: 4. The CDR3 DNA sequence: TGTGCCAGCAGCTTATCACTAGCGGGGAACTACAATGAGCAGTTCTTC. This encodes CASSLSLAGNYNEQFF.

The V gene is TRBV7-2, the J gene TRBJ2-1, with a possible D match to TRBD2 (6 bases). CDR1 is SGHTA, CDR2 FQGNSA, per germline. This CDR3 has 14 amino acids. With 8 bases removed from V and 7 bases from J, the gap between germline ends came to 18 bases. This CDR3 is CASSPLDYLNEQFF. For the CDR3, the DNA is TGTGCCAGCTCCCCGCTGGACTACCTAAATGAGCAGTTCTTC.

The chain joins TRBV27 to TRBJ2-7, with D perhaps TRBD1 (6 bases). The CDR3 runs 16 residues. Deletions cut 6 bases from V and 5 bases from J, with 23 bases between. In germline, CDR1 is MNHEY, CDR2 SMNVEV (reference sequence). For the CDR3, the DNA is TGTGCCAGCAGCCTCCTTGGGACACCCCTTTGGCACGAGCAGTACTTC. Translating it yields CASSLLGTPLWHEQYF.

The J gene is TRBJ1-1, the V gene TRBV30; D is unclear. With 2 bases removed from V and 0 bases from J, the gap between germline ends came to 7 bases. This CDR3 has 13 residues. CDR1 GTSNPN and CDR2 SVGIG come from the germline V gene (reference sequence). CDR3 sequence: CAWSHRVNTEAFF. The CDR3 DNA reads as TGTGCCTGGAGTCATCGAGTGAACACTGAAGCTTTCTTT.

The gene calls are TRBV18 and TRBJ2-5; TRBD2 is a possible D gene (7 bases). Germline V gives CDR1 KGHSH, CDR2 LQKENI. The length of the CDR3 is 17 residues. V shed 1 base and J shed 5 bases, with 20 bases lying between them. The CDR3 coding sequence is TGTGCCAGCTCACCACTCGGGGGGCTCCGATCACCGGAGACCCAGTACTTC. Its protein product is CASSPLGGLRSPETQYF.

This chain uses TRBV2 with TRBJ2-7; D possibly corresponds to TRBD1 (6 bases). This CDR3 is 13 amino acids long. Germline lookup yields CDR1 SNHLY and CDR2 FYNNEI. V dropped 6 bases and J dropped 2 bases, with 11 bases sitting between them. The chain's CDR3 is CASSRDITYEQYF. CDR3 coding DNA: TGTGCCAGCAGCCGGGACATCACCTACGAGCAGTACTTC.

This chain uses TRBV7-6 with TRBJ2-3; 8 nucleotides agree with TRBD1. CDR3 length equals 14 residues. Losses at the gene ends were 4 bases for V and 3 bases for J; bases not matched to a gene: 3. From germline, CDR1 is SGHVS and CDR2 FNYEAQ. The CDR3 DNA reads TGTGCCAGCAGCTCGGGACAGGAAACAGATACGCAGTATTTT. Translation: CASSSGQETDTQYF.

This clone was counted once. The chain has TRBV7-9 and TRBJ2-5; possible D gene TRBD1, 6 bases. Deletions cut 3 bases from V and 1 base from J, with 15 bases between. The CDR3 runs 16 residues. Germline values: CDR1 SEHNR, CDR2 FQNEAQ (reference sequence). The CDR3 DNA follows: TGTGCCAGCAGCTTTAGGACAGTCTCTATCCAAGAGACCCAGTACTTC. Protein sequence: CASSFRTVSIQETQYF.

The rearrangement links TRBV7-2 to TRBJ1-5, with TRBD1 matching over 7 bases. With 3 bases clipped from V and 4 bases from J, the junction kept 3 bases outside the gene matches. The CDR3 consists of 14 residues. Germline values: CDR1 SGHTA, CDR2 FQGNSA. CDR3 sequence reads: CASSFRQGNQPQHF. CDR3 in DNA: TGTGCCAGCAGCTTCCGACAGGGAAATCAGCCCCAGCATTTT.

The chain recombines TRBV5-4 with TRBJ2-1; 8 positions match TRBD2. Germline values: CDR1 SGHNT, CDR2 YYREEE (reference sequence). V trimming: 3 bases; J trimming: 1 base; junction bases outside the gene matches: 12. The CDR3 totals 18 residues. CDR3 nucleotides: TGTGCCAGCAGCTCCAAGACGAGCGGGGGTCCGTCCTACAATGAGCAGTTCTTC. Amino acids: CASSSKTSGGPSYNEQFF. Full variable domain (missing parts from reference TRBV5-4 and TRBJ2-1): ETGVTQSPTHLIKTRGQQVTLRCSSQSGHNTVSWYQQALGQGPQFIFQYYREEENGRGNFPPRFSGLQFPNYSSELNVNALELDDSALYLCASSSKTSGGPSYNEQFFGPGTRLTVL.